A selection of T cell receptor beta chains follows, all from one sample in a study of blood T cells in healthy people across ages. Via MiXCR, TCRdb re-called the 5' RACE reads, giving one row per CDR3 protein. In the table there are more than 1.4 million distinct CDR3 sequences, around 39% of which are singletons. Sequenced: blood. These receptors came from a young woman in good health. Both conserved end residues are part of each CDR3.

CDR3aa: CSARPSGKTYNEQFF; v_gene: TRBV20-1; j_gene: TRBJ2-1
CDR3aa: CASSSTDRGRIWEYF; v_gene: TRBV28; j_gene: TRBJ2-4
CDR3aa: CASSQVGGDEQYF; v_gene: TRBV7-9; j_gene: TRBJ2-7
CDR3aa: CSVSRGGISGANVLTF; v_gene: TRBV29-1; j_gene: TRBJ2-6
CDR3aa: CASSKDPPGLADNEQFF; v_gene: TRBV5-4; j_gene: TRBJ2-1
CDR3aa: CASSRTGRGLAKNIQYF; v_gene: TRBV6-6; j_gene: TRBJ2-4
CDR3aa: CASTSPGTRNSPLHF; v_gene: TRBV6-5; j_gene: TRBJ1-6
CDR3aa: CSASGIADSYEQYF; v_gene: TRBV20-1; j_gene: -
CDR3aa: CAISESGGGGNIQYF; v_gene: TRBV10-3; j_gene: TRBJ2-4
CDR3aa: CASSYHGQGGLANYGYTF; v_gene: TRBV6-5; j_gene: TRBJ1-2
CDR3aa: CSVVLAGGYNEQFF; v_gene: TRBV29-1; j_gene: TRBJ2-1
CDR3aa: CASSDLGTGLANTEAFF; v_gene: TRBV11-2; j_gene: TRBJ1-1
CDR3aa: CASSQPPTGPQHF; v_gene: TRBV4-1; j_gene: TRBJ1-5
CDR3aa: CASSDNAGTPALHQHF; v_gene: TRBV7-2; j_gene: TRBJ1-5
CDR3aa: CASSEGKLADSTDTQYF; v_gene: TRBV6-1; j_gene: TRBJ2-3
CDR3aa: CAWSAGTSGSYEQYF; v_gene: TRBV30; j_gene: TRBJ2-7
CDR3aa: CASSQDPRAQYF; v_gene: TRBV4-2; j_gene: TRBJ2-5
CDR3aa: CSAMGQEDTF; v_gene: TRBV20-1; j_gene: TRBJ1-2
CDR3aa: CASSLEGRGLNQPQHF; v_gene: TRBV7-2; j_gene: TRBJ1-5
CDR3aa: CASSPGQGVGNEQYF; v_gene: TRBV14; j_gene: TRBJ2-5
CDR3aa: CSASGIDRTRTEAFF; v_gene: TRBV20-1; j_gene: TRBJ1-1
CDR3aa: CSAREPGGGEDTQYF; v_gene: TRBV20-1; j_gene: TRBJ2-3
CDR3aa: CSARRGLAGGPGTDTQYF; v_gene: TRBV20-1; j_gene: TRBJ2-3
CDR3aa: CSAPGTENYEQYF; v_gene: TRBV20-1; j_gene: TRBJ2-7
CDR3aa: CSAIFPERGAGRSDTQYF; v_gene: TRBV20-1; j_gene: TRBJ2-3
CDR3aa: CASGWGPTYEQYF; v_gene: TRBV12-5; j_gene: TRBJ2-7
CDR3aa: CASTGQDYEQYF; v_gene: TRBV2; j_gene: -
CDR3aa: CSATGQTNTEAFF; v_gene: TRBV29-1; j_gene: TRBJ1-1
CDR3aa: CATNELAGTDTQYF; v_gene: TRBV24-1; j_gene: TRBJ2-3
CDR3aa: CASSDVASGYNEQFF; v_gene: TRBV6-4; j_gene: TRBJ2-1
CDR3aa: CASHTLAGVQDTQYF; v_gene: TRBV2; j_gene: TRBJ2-3
CDR3aa: CASLPRGEIQETQYF; v_gene: TRBV6-2/TRBV6-3; j_gene: TRBJ2-5
CDR3aa: CASSPSGTTLGPQYF; v_gene: TRBV3-1; j_gene: TRBJ2-5
CDR3aa: CASTPGRGNTQYF; v_gene: TRBV7-9; j_gene: TRBJ2-3
CDR3aa: CASSSDSPNYGYTF; v_gene: TRBV5-1; j_gene: TRBJ1-2
CDR3aa: CSARDRDSFYEQYF; v_gene: TRBV20-1; j_gene: TRBJ2-7
CDR3aa: CASIPWTGEQYF; v_gene: TRBV6-1; j_gene: TRBJ2-5
CDR3aa: CASSLVLSQGAVNHNEQFF; v_gene: TRBV27; j_gene: TRBJ2-1
CDR3aa: CASSSGEASPYNEQFF; v_gene: TRBV5-6; j_gene: TRBJ2-1
CDR3aa: CASSTDPGRAGGYEQYF; v_gene: TRBV5-1; j_gene: TRBJ2-7
CDR3aa: CASSPESGSSYNEQFF; v_gene: TRBV4-2; j_gene: TRBJ2-1
CDR3aa: CSARVQTDYEQYF; v_gene: TRBV20-1; j_gene: TRBJ2-7
CDR3aa: CASSLRTSGRRETQFF; v_gene: TRBV28; j_gene: TRBJ2-1
CDR3aa: CSVGFGVVGTEAFF; v_gene: TRBV29-1; j_gene: TRBJ1-1
CDR3aa: CASSQEVGGADTQYF; v_gene: TRBV4-2; j_gene: TRBJ2-3
CDR3aa: CASSPTPGLAGVVGTDTQYF; v_gene: TRBV12-3/TRBV12-4; j_gene: TRBJ2-3
CDR3aa: CASSPGPTPDTQYF; v_gene: TRBV7-7; j_gene: TRBJ2-3
CDR3aa: CAIKPSGGLTDTQYF; v_gene: TRBV10-3; j_gene: TRBJ2-3
CDR3aa: CAIRTPGETQYF; v_gene: TRBV10-3; j_gene: TRBJ2-5
CDR3aa: CSVEPGSAEQFF; v_gene: TRBV29-1; j_gene: TRBJ2-1
CDR3aa: CASSVQGLDQETQYF; v_gene: TRBV9; j_gene: TRBJ2-5